This TCR beta chain was captured in a study of human T cells and chemical hapten exposure. Study in general: Each patch test put 0.01% DPC on the upper back, and results were read at 6 days. TCR yield per sample varied, mainly due to pooled library volumes.

The germline V gene encodes CDR1 SEHNR and CDR2 FQNEAQ (reference sequence). J was trimmed by 6 bases and V by 5 bases; bases with no gene match: 10. CDR3 length: 14 amino acids. Separate cDNA molecules received unique molecular identifiers, which the library attached to them. TCRdb re-derived calls from the RACE reads in MiXCR, one entry per CDR3 protein. The table lists some 97,000 distinct CDR3 sequences, 25% to 35% of them singletons. Documented time point: patch test 3, about 24 weeks after DPC sensitization. Treatment reported: therapeutic diphenylcyclopropenone sensitization with weekly scalp DPC.

This specimen was whole blood, taken in connection with sensitization to the hapten diphenylcyclopropenone (DPC). This sequence was found in a man aged 35 to 55 with alopecia areata. Some clones in this sample may be carry-over from other donors' samples. This chain connects TRBV7-9 to TRBJ2-7; the match to TRBD1 covers 7 bases. The DNA for the CDR3 is TGTGCCAGCAGCCCCCGACAGGGCTGGACCGAGCAGTACTTC. It yields the protein CASSPRQGWTEQYF.